The clone carrying this TCR beta chain was detected a few times. Its antigen is unknown. The time point here: week 3, after first cycle of checkpoint inhibitor. No patient had earlier systemic cancer treatment, concurrent immunosuppressants, or another active cancer. The CDR3 covers 14 residues. Losses at the gene ends were 6 bases for V and 8 bases for J; bases not matched to a gene: 12. Germline CDR1 MDHEN, CDR2 SYDVKM. The source of the sample is a study of blood T cell dynamics during melanoma immunotherapy. On the study more broadly: Patients with metastatic melanoma got pembrolizumab or nivolumab-ipilimumab as first-line care.

Each bulk PBMC sample had roughly 0.35 ug DNA loaded. Assay: immunoSEQ multiplex PCR; the TCRdb copy retains only in-frame clones and omits some. The sample carries over 9,000 clones, less than 90% recorded once. Study results and limitations: Whether repertoire-driving clones were melanoma-specific could not be determined.

This receptor was obtained from a human donor with melanoma. The sample here was blood, taken from a patient treated with checkpoint blockade. The chain has TRBV28 and TRBJ1-2; 7 bases line up with TRBD1. The CDR3 DNA reads TGTGCCAGCAGACGACAGGGAGGGGTTGGAGGCTACACCTTC. Amino acid sequence: CASRRQGGVGGYTF.